This TCR beta chain comes out of a study of shared clonotypes between healthy human individuals. Sequencing used immunoSEQ multiplex PCR; TCRdb keeps in-frame clones, though not all of them. This sample carries a few million clones, more than 85% of them seen once, and the ten largest clones take 0.39%. The TCR was taken from a man aged 18-30 years in good health. Some clones in this sample may be carry-over from other donors' samples. The sample comprised naive CD4+ T cells from PBMCs. Noted subset: CD45RA+ positively selected.

The CDR3 here is CASSYRPTKTGHTEAFF. Here the CDR3 DNA reads TGTGCCAGCAGCTACCGACCGACAAAAACAGGGCACACTGAAGCTTTCTTT. This chain uses TRBV11-1 with TRBJ1-1; D may be TRBD1 (6 bases). Germline values: CDR1 SGHAT, CDR2 FQDESV (reference sequence). CDR3 length: 17 residues. Trimming shortened V by 4 bases and J by 3 bases, and 21 bases separated the two germline ends.